This entry features one T cell receptor (beta chain) sequence. Followed longitudinally, the Seattle patients had been enrolled during active infection. This CDR3 has 16 amino acids. Germline CDR1 and CDR2: MNHNS and SASEGT. Trimming at V came to 4 bases and at J to 7 bases, leaving 10 bases not matched to a gene. The data stem from a study of blood T cell repertoires in COVID-19. Background on the study: Italy, Spain and the United States were the sources of the convalescent and acute COVID-19 samples. PBMCs, B-cell-depleted T cells, or T cells were the source of the cDNA or gDNA that made up the material.

In the original processing: Amplifying reference gene primers gave estimates of nucleated cell counts. Sequenced by immunoSEQ multiplex PCR; TCRdb stores in-frame clones only, minus some. V and J calls and clone size are copied from that table; D and trimming were computed from the DNA. Of about 350,000 clones in the sample, roughly nine tenths are singletons; the top ten hold over 3.5%. The TCR comes from a woman aged 60 to 75 with COVID-19, enrolled during active disease. The sample was peripheral blood. V is TRBV6-1 and J is TRBJ2-3; the match to TRBD2 covers 11 bases. CDR3 nucleotides: TGTGCCAGCAGTGGTGCGGGACTAGCGGTTCCTTATACGCAGTATTTT. Protein product: CASSGAGLAVPYTQYF.